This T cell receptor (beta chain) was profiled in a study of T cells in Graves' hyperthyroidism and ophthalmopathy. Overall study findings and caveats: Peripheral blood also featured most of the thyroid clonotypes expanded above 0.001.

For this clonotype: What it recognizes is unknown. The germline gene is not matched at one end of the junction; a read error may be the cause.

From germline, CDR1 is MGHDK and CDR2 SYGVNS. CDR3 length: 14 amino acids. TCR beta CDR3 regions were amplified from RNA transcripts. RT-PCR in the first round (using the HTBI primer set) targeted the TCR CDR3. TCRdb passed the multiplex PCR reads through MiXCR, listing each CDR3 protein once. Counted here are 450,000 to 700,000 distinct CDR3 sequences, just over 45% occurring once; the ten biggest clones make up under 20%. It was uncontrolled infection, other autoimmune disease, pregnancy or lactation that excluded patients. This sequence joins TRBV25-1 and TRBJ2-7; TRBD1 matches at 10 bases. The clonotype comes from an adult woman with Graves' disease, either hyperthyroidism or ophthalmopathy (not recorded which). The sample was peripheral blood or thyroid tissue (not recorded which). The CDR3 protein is CACSALTGGGEQYF. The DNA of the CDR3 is TGTGCCTGCAGTGCACTGACAGGGGGCGGCGAGCAGTACTTC.